One and the same sample provided the 9 T cell receptor beta chains below, sequenced in a study of blood T cell repertoires in COVID-19. Profiling relied on immunoSEQ multiplex PCR, and the TCRdb table lists in-frame clones only, not all of them. The sample gives some 300,000 clones, around 90% of which show up once; approximately 4% is in the top ten. Specimen: PBMCs or T cells enriched from blood (not recorded which). The receptors derive from a woman between 18 and 29 years old with acute COVID-19.

This clone occurred once. CDR3 coding DNA: TGTGCCAGTAGTAGGGGACAGGGGTTTCAGCCCCAGCATTTT. Its protein product is CASSRGQGFQPQHF. V is TRBV19 and J is TRBJ1-5, with 10 bases that match TRBD1. Germline values: CDR1 LNHDA, CDR2 SQIVND (reference sequence). Trimming at V came to 4 bases and at J to 6 bases, leaving 3 bases not matched to a gene. This CDR3 spans 14 amino acids. Filled out from reference TRBV19 and TRBJ1-5, the complete variable domain reads DGGITQSPKYLFRKEGQNVTLSCEQNLNHDAMYWYRQDPGQGLRLIYYSQIVNDFQKGDIAEGYSVSREKKESFPLTVTSAQKNPTAFYLCASSRGQGFQPQHFGDGTRLSIL.

V gene TRBV28 combines with J gene TRBJ2-7; TRBD1 aligns across 8 bases. Losses at the gene ends were 5 bases for V and 0 bases for J; bases not matched to a gene: 9. Germline CDR1 MDHEN, CDR2 SYDVKM. CDR3 length: 16 amino acids. The CDR3 region is CASSPLGQENSYEQYF. The CDR3, as DNA: TGTGCCAGCAGTCCCCTGGGACAGGAGAACTCCTACGAGCAGTACTTC.

This clone has a handful of counts. V gene TRBV3-1 (or the pseudogene TRBV3-2) combines with J gene TRBJ2-1; 14 bases map to TRBD2. The V segment lost 4 bases and the J segment 6 bases; nucleotides outside the gene matches: 8. This CDR3 region has 17 residues. The V gene's germline CDR1 is LGHDT and CDR2 YNNKEL (reference sequence). The chain's CDR3 is CASSPPLTSGRGNEQFF. The CDR3 nucleotides read TGTGCCAGCAGCCCCCCCCTGACTAGCGGGAGGGGCAATGAGCAGTTCTTC.

The chain is built from TRBV5-1 and TRBJ1-1; 11 nucleotides agree with TRBD1. Unmatched junction bases numbered 11, after V lost 10 bases and J lost 3 bases. The germline CDR1 and CDR2 sequences are SGHRS and YFSETQ. This CDR3 is 15 amino acids long. CDR3 nucleotide sequence: TGCGCCTGCGGACAGGGGGCCGTGGATGACACTGAAGCTTTCTTT. Amino acids: CACGQGAVDDTEAFF.

The chain carries TRBV7-9 and TRBJ1-1, with TRBD1 as a possible D gene (6 bases). Germline-derived CDR1 and CDR2 are SEHNR and FQNEAQ (reference sequence). The CDR3 is made up of 14 amino acids. The V and J ends lost 5 bases and 4 bases respectively, with 14 bases between them. This CDR3 reads CASSPGQGFTEAFF. DNA of the CDR3: TGTGCCAGCAGCCCCGGGCAGGGGTTCACTGAAGCTTTCTTT.

This clone has more than one count but fewer than ten. In DNA form, the CDR3 reads TGTGCCAGCAGCTTAGAGGGAGTTGCCGGCGGGGAGCTGTTTTTT. It yields the protein CASSLEGVAGGELFF. The rearrangement joins TRBV13 to TRBJ2-2; TRBD2 is a possible D gene (5 bases). V shed 1 base and J shed 7 bases, with 13 bases lying between them. The CDR3 is 15 amino acids. Germline V gene data show CDR1 as PRHDT and CDR2 as FYEKMQ (reference sequence).

This clone was observed a single time. This chain uses TRBV6-4 with TRBJ2-6; the D gene is possibly TRBD1 (6 bases). This CDR3 comprises 18 residues. The V end was cut by 4 bases, the J end by 0 bases, with 16 bases between. Germline CDR1 MRHNA, CDR2 SNTAGT. CDR3: CASSAPGQTFSGANVLTF. CDR3 nucleotides: TGTGCCAGCAGTGCGCCGGGACAAACTTTCTCTGGGGCCAACGTCCTGACTTTC.

The chain couples TRBV7-2 to TRBJ1-2; D is undetermined. This CDR3 is built from 14 residues. The V and J ends lost 3 bases and 4 bases respectively, with 12 bases between them. Per the germline V gene, CDR1 is SGHTA and CDR2 is FQGNSA. The DNA for the CDR3 is TGTGCCAGCAGCTTCCAGGTTACCTCCTATGGCTACACCTTC. This sequence encodes CASSFQVTSYGYTF.

J is TRBJ1-2 and V is TRBV7-8; D not resolved. The germline V gene has CDR1 SGHVS and CDR2 FQNEAQ. The CDR3 is made up of 13 amino acids. The ends were cut back, 1 base at V and 8 bases at J, with 11 bases in the middle. The CDR3 region has the DNA TGTGCCAGCAGCTTAGGAGGGATTGACGGCTACACCTTC. It encodes CASSLGGIDGYTF.